Listed below are T cell receptor beta chains from one sample, sequenced in a study of T cell responses to AZD1222 COVID-19 vaccine. Profiling relied on immunoSEQ multiplex PCR, and the TCRdb table lists in-frame clones only, not all of them. Here the sample spans under 150,000 clones, under 95% being singletons. The starting material was peripheral blood, obtained 28 days after the second AZD1222 dose. These receptor sequences come from an adult who received the AZD1222 COVID-19 vaccine. Each CDR3 is given with its conserved first and last residue. A D gene is named only where the DNA matches it firmly. Clone size is stated in some rows and not others, as once, few, many or a class when expanded.

- TRBJ2-2 TRBV7-2 13 - TGTGCCAGCAGCTTTGCTTTAGGCGGGGAGCTGTTTTTT CASSFALGGELFF
TRBD1 TRBJ1-6 TRBV30 15 - TGTGCCTGGAGGAACTCCGGGACAGGGCGTTCACCCCTCCACTTT CAWRNSGTGRSPLHF
TRBD2 TRBJ2-7 TRBV27 16 - TGTGCCAGCAGTCCACGGGGACTAGCGGGAGGTGGCGAGCAGTACTTC CASSPRGLAGGGEQYF
- TRBJ1-1 TRBV20-1 11 - TGCAGTGCTTCCGGGGACACTGAAGCTTTCTTT CSASGDTEAFF
- TRBJ2-1 TRBV7-2 15 once TGTGCCAGCAGCGATCAGGGGCTCCGTTACAATGAGCAGTTCTTC CASSDQGLRYNEQFF
TRBD2 TRBJ2-4 TRBV7-9 13 - TGTGCCAGCAGCTCGGGGGGTCGGAACATTCAGTACTTC CASSSGGRNIQYF
- TRBJ1-1 TRBV6-5 13 - TGTGCCAGCAGTCTCCAGGCGAACACTGAAGCTTTCTTT CASSLQANTEAFF
TRBD1 TRBJ1-6 TRBV12-3/TRBV12-4 11 - TGTGCCAGCAAAGTCGGACAGGTCCTCCACTTT CASKVGQVLHF
TRBD2 TRBJ2-5 TRBV9 15 - TGTGCCAGCAGCCGGGGGGCGGGAGGCCAAGAGACCCAGTACTTC CASSRGAGGQETQYF
TRBD2 TRBJ2-1 TRBV6-5 16 once TGTGCCAGCAGTTACTCGTCTAGCGGGAGTTATAATGAGCAGTTCTTC CASSYSSSGSYNEQFF
- TRBJ1-1 TRBV7-3 13 - TGTGCCAGCAGCCAAGACAGGAACACTGAAGCTTTCTTT CASSQDRNTEAFF
TRBD2 TRBJ2-3 TRBV7-9 15 once TGTGCCAGCAGCTTTAGCGGGAGGGCCACAGATACGCAGTATTTT CASSFSGRATDTQYF
TRBD1 TRBJ1-2 TRBV10-2 16 - TGCGCCAGCAGTGAGGCAGGACAGTGGACAGGGTATGGCTACACCTTC CASSEAGQWTGYGYTF
TRBD1 TRBJ1-2 TRBV5-1 14 - TGCGCCAGCAGCTTGGGGGACAGAAAACATGGCTACACCTTC CASSLGDRKHGYTF
- TRBJ1-1 TRBV19 14 - TGTGCCAGCGAAACCGGGACCCTGAACACTGAAGCTTTCTTT CASETGTLNTEAFF
- TRBJ1-1 TRBV5-6 18 - TGTGCCAGCAGCTTCGAAAAAATTTCCGGGGCTTTGAACACTGAAGCTTTCTTT CASSFEKISGALNTEAFF
TRBD1 TRBJ1-1 TRBV5-1 14 - TGCGCCAGCAGCTTGGGGACAGGCAACACTGAAGCTTTCTTT CASSLGTGNTEAFF
- TRBJ1-6 TRBV3-1/TRBV3-2 12 once TGTGCCAGGCTCGGAGGAGATTCACCCCTCCACTTT CARLGGDSPLHF
- TRBJ1-2 TRBV6-6 16 once TGTGCCAGCAGTTACCCTCCGGGGGGAGGGAACTATGGCTACACCTTC CASSYPPGGGNYGYTF
TRBD1 TRBJ2-3 TRBV5-4 15 - TGTGCCAGCAGCCTGGGACAGGGCCCCACAGATACGCAGTATTTT CASSLGQGPTDTQYF
- TRBJ1-4 TRBV13 19 - TGTGCCAGCAGCCCGCACAGGGTAGAAGGGCCAACAACTAATGAAAAACTGTTTTTT CASSPHRVEGPTTNEKLFF
TRBD1 TRBJ2-7 TRBV7-7 15 - TGTGCCAGCAGCCAGGGACAGGGGGTTGCCTACGAGCAGTACTTC CASSQGQGVAYEQYF
TRBD2 TRBJ2-7 TRBV7-8 14 - TGTGCCAGCAGCCCTAAAGCGGGAACCTACGAGCAGTACTTC CASSPKAGTYEQYF
- TRBJ2-7 TRBV13 16 - TGTGCCAGCAGCGCACAAACAGGGCTCCGGAGTTACGAGCAGTACTTC CASSAQTGLRSYEQYF
TRBD1 TRBJ2-5 TRBV5-4 15 - TGTGCCAGCACCCGGGGACAGGGGGCCGAAGAGACCCAGTACTTC CASTRGQGAEETQYF
- TRBJ1-4 TRBV30 13 - TGTGCCTCAGAGAGTGCAACTAATGAAAAACTGTTTTTT CASESATNEKLFF
- TRBJ1-6 TRBV6-5 12 once TGTGCCAGCAGGGTAGGCGGTTCACCCCTCCACTTT CASRVGGSPLHF
TRBD2 TRBJ2-2 TRBV7-3 13 - TGTGCCAGCAGCCCAGGACTAGACGGGGAGCTGTTTTTT CASSPGLDGELFF
- TRBJ1-6 TRBV19 15 - TGTGCCAGTAGTATACGGAGCTCCTATAATTCACCCCTCCACTTT CASSIRSSYNSPLHF
TRBD1 TRBJ1-1 TRBV11-2 14 - TGTGCCAGCAGCTCCAGGGGGCAGGGCACTGAAGCTTTCTTT CASSSRGQGTEAFF
- TRBJ2-1 TRBV6-5 13 - TGTGCCAGCAGTTCGACTGGCTACAATGAGCAGTTCTTC CASSSTGYNEQFF
TRBD1 TRBJ2-2 TRBV5-1 18 - TGCGCCAGCAGCTTACCAGGGGGCGTCCTCGCGAACACCGGGGAGCTGTTTTTT CASSLPGGVLANTGELFF
- TRBJ2-7 TRBV6-5 15 - TGTGCCAGCAGTTACGAAGCGACACCTACTTACGAGCAGTACTTC CASSYEATPTYEQYF
TRBD2 TRBJ2-3 TRBV3-1/TRBV3-2 15 - TGTGCCAGCGGTGGGGGGGGTCCCGGCACAGATACGCAGTATTTT CASGGGGPGTDTQYF
TRBD1 TRBJ1-1 TRBV5-1 17 - TGCGCCAGCAGCTTGTCACTACAGGGGCCCTTGAACACTGAAGCTTTCTTT CASSLSLQGPLNTEAFF
- TRBJ1-1 TRBV29-1 13 - TGCAGCGTTGGGGGGAGAGGGAACACTGAAGCTTTCTTT CSVGGRGNTEAFF
- TRBJ2-3 TRBV11-1 14 - TGTGCCAGCAGCCAAGGGGCGGGCACAGATACGCAGTATTTT CASSQGAGTDTQYF
TRBD2 TRBJ2-1 TRBV10-2 16 - TGCGCCAGCAGTGAGTCGGTTGGACTAGCCTACAATGAGCAGTTCTTC CASSESVGLAYNEQFF
- TRBJ1-1 TRBV14 15 - TGTGCCAGCAGCCCCCGTAGGACAGCGAACACTGAAGCTTTCTTT CASSPRRTANTEAFF
- TRBJ1-1 TRBV5-1 16 once TGCGCCAGCAGCTTGGTATATTGGGCAGGGGTCACTGAAGCTTTCTTT CASSLVYWAGVTEAFF
TRBD1 TRBJ1-1 TRBV2 14 - TGTGCCAGCAAGAACAGGGGGCTGAACACTGAAGCTTTCTTT CASKNRGLNTEAFF
TRBD2 TRBJ2-3 TRBV11-2 13 - TGTGCCGGGAGGGGCGGGAGCTCAGATACGCAGTATTTT CAGRGGSSDTQYF
TRBD1 TRBJ1-4 TRBV2 14 - TGTGCCAGCGGTCAGAGGGGGCATAATGAAAAACTGTTTTTT CASGQRGHNEKLFF
TRBD1 TRBJ1-1 TRBV29-1 14 - TGCAGCGTGATGAGGAGACAGGGCCACACTGAAGCTTTCTTT CSVMRRQGHTEAFF
- TRBJ2-2 TRBV27 13 - TGTGCCACCCTCAGGCAGAATACCGGGGAGCTGTTTTTT CATLRQNTGELFF
- TRBJ1-5 TRBV7-2 15 - TGTGCCAGCAGCTTCTCCAGCCTTAGCAATCAGCCCCAGCATTTT CASSFSSLSNQPQHF
TRBD2 TRBJ2-1 TRBV9 16 - TGTGCCAGCAGCGTAGGACTAGCGGGAACCTACAATGAGCAGTTCTTC CASSVGLAGTYNEQFF
- TRBJ1-2 TRBV27 13 few TGTGCCAGCAGTTTGCAGGGCTCTGGAGGCTACACCTTC CASSLQGSGGYTF
TRBD1 TRBJ1-2 TRBV7-9 15 once TGTGCCAGCAGCTCTGACAGGGGCACTAACTATGGCTACACCTTC CASSSDRGTNYGYTF
- TRBJ1-1 TRBV7-9 15 few TGTGCCAGCAGCCCGTCAGGGGCGGAGAACACTGAAGCTTTCTTT CASSPSGAENTEAFF
- TRBJ1-1 TRBV9 13 - TGTGCCAGCAGCGTAAGAATGAACACTGAAGCTTTCTTT CASSVRMNTEAFF
- TRBJ1-1 TRBV18 16 - TGTGCCAGCTCACCATGGTCAGGGGACGTGAACCCTGAAGCTTTCTTT CASSPWSGDVNPEAFF
TRBD1 TRBJ2-1 TRBV5-6 18 - TGTGCCAGCAGCTTGACGTGGACAGGTGCGAGCTCCTACAATGAGCAGTTCTTC CASSLTWTGASSYNEQFF
- TRBJ2-5 TRBV27 15 - TGTGCCAGCAGTTTAATATTTGGCGGACAAGAGACCCAGTACTTC CASSLIFGGQETQYF
- TRBJ2-1 TRBV19 15 - TGTGCCAGTAGTTGGAAGGACAGTTCCTACAATGAGCAGTTCTTC CASSWKDSSYNEQFF